This T cell receptor (beta chain) was obtained from a study of blood T cell repertoires in COVID-19. For the study at large: The cDNA or gDNA used as material had been derived from T cells, B-cell-depleted T cells, or PBMCs.

V lost 3 bases and J lost 2; bases outside the gene matches: 3. CDR3 size: 14 residues. The germline V gene has CDR1 ENHRY and CDR2 SYGVKD. In the original workflow: The authors estimated nucleated cell counts from reference gene primer amplification. Here immunoSEQ multiplex PCR was the method, and the copy in TCRdb shows in-frame clones only, minus some. The DNA was the basis for D and trimming; V, J and clone size are from that table. The table includes over 100,000 clones, roughly 88% detected once. The rearrangement uses TRBV10-3 and TRBJ2-7, with 8 bases that match TRBD1. The clonotype comes from an elderly woman with active or convalescent COVID-19. Specimen: peripheral blood. CDR3 in amino acids: CAISDPRGPYEQYF. The CDR3 bases are TGTGCCATCAGTGACCCCAGGGGGCCCTACGAGCAGTACTTC.